Here is one T cell receptor (beta chain) with its context. This sample is part of a study of T cells in Graves' hyperthyroidism and ophthalmopathy. Template material for amplifying TCR beta CDR3 regions consisted of RNA transcripts. HTBI primers drove first-round RT-PCR of the TCR CDR3. TCRdb reprocessed the multiplex PCR reads via MiXCR and lists one record per CDR3 protein. The data contain 460,000 or so distinct CDR3 sequences, over 13% of them seen just once; the ten biggest clones take up 17%. The CDR3 contains 15 residues. Trimming pared 0 bases from V and 4 bases from J, leaving 13 bases between. CDR1 and CDR2 from the germline V gene are SGHRS and YFSETQ. Lactation, pregnancy, other autoimmune disease or uncontrolled infection led to exclusion of patients. Isolation of PBMCs was performed on around 9.4 ml fresh peripheral blood.

Sequenced sample: blood. The clonotype originates from a woman between 18 and 30 years old with Graves' hyperthyroidism. This chain uses TRBV5-1 with TRBJ2-5; D is undetermined. The CDR3 nucleotides read TGCGCCAGCAGCTTGGAAGTGGGGATCGGAGAGACCCAGTACTTC. Protein sequence: CASSLEVGIGETQYF.